The next 18 T cell receptor beta chains were all read from a single sample in a study of cytomegalovirus exposure and HLA in healthy donors listed by TCRdb under 2017. Libraries were built with the immunoSEQ multiplex PCR assay. For the multiplex PCR, a mixture combining 60 forward primers for TCR Vbeta segments and 13 reverse primers for TCR Jbeta segments was used. TCRdb mirrors the immuneACCESS table, restricted to in-frame sequences. Some clones are absent from its copies; in checked studies, under half trace to an unresolved V gene, and the reason for the others is unknown. In this sample the table shows roughly 120,000 clones, around three quarters of which occur a single time. The ten largest make up 3.5% to 4.5% of the sample. The sample was PBMCs. The receptors derive from a man aged 25-45 years in good health and CMV-seropositive.

V and J are TRBV7-2 and TRBJ2-1; a weak D match, TRBD1 (5 bases). The germline V and J ends were trimmed by 2 bases and 8 bases, with 10 bases remaining between them. Germline V gene data show CDR1 as SGHTA and CDR2 as FQGNSA. CDR3 size: 13 residues. CDR3 amino acids: CASSLRTPHEQFF. The CDR3 DNA is TGTGCCAGCAGCTTAAGGACACCGCATGAGCAGTTCTTC.

In DNA, the CDR3 is TGTGCCAGCGGGAAGGACAGGGCCGCCTACGAGCAGTACTTC. Its protein product is CASGKDRAAYEQYF. The chain uses TRBV6-1 and TRBJ2-7, with TRBD1 matching 8 bases. CDR3 length equals 14 residues. V shed 8 bases and J 2 bases; nucleotides not matched to a gene: 8. CDR1 is MNHNS and CDR2 is SASEGT in the germline V gene.

The V gene is TRBV11-3, the J gene TRBJ1-6; a possible D gene is TRBD1 (5 bases). The CDR3 loop spans 15 amino acids. Germline V gene data show CDR1 as SGHNT and CDR2 as YENEEA. Trimming shortened V by 5 bases and J by 9 bases, and 17 bases separated the two germline ends. The DNA of the CDR3 is TGTGCCAGCAGCCTGCTCGCGGGGGGGGTTTCACCCCTCCACTTT. Translation gives CASSLLAGGVSPLHF.

This chain links TRBV7-3 with TRBJ2-7; 8 bases line up with TRBD2. Germline CDR1 is SGHTA and CDR2 is FQGTGA. The CDR3 has 15 residues. V lost 5 bases, J lost 0 bases, and 6 bases stayed unmatched. As DNA, the CDR3 is TGTGCCAGCAGCCAAAGCGGGGGCCTCTCCTACGAGCAGTACTTC. Encoded protein: CASSQSGGLSYEQYF.

The V and J genes are TRBV5-4 and TRBJ2-7, with TRBD2 matching over 9 bases. The CDR3 covers 17 residues. With 3 bases clipped from V and 0 bases from J, the junction kept 10 bases outside the gene matches. Germline CDR1 SGHNT, CDR2 YYREEE (reference sequence). In nucleotides, the CDR3 is TGTGCCAGCAGCTGGGGGTCGGGACTAGCTGACTCCTACGAGCAGTACTTC. Its protein product is CASSWGSGLADSYEQYF.

The rearrangement uses TRBV5-8 and TRBJ1-1, with D perhaps matching TRBD1 (6 bases). The CDR3 has 15 amino acids. V was pared by 2 bases and J by 5 bases, with 16 bases between. The germline gives CDR1 SGHTS, CDR2 YDEGEE. The CDR3 is CASSLPEAGATEAFF. CDR3 in DNA: TGTGCCAGCAGCTTACCGGAGGCGGGGGCGACTGAAGCTTTCTTT.

The chain has TRBV7-2 and TRBJ2-1; 8 nucleotides match TRBD2. Germline loops: CDR1 SGHTA, CDR2 FQGNSA. The junction had 12 bases not matched to a gene; V was cut back by 1 base and J by 10 bases. The CDR3 is 16 amino acids. CDR3 nucleotide sequence: TGTGCCAGCAGCTTAGATGGGGGGGCGGGAGGTCGGGAGCAGTTCTTC. Amino acid sequence: CASSLDGGAGGREQFF.

The chain employs TRBV11-2 and TRBJ2-3; possible D gene TRBD2, 6 bases. Germline V CDR1 and CDR2: SGHAT, FQNNGV. The V end was cut by 2 bases, the J end by 4 bases, with 13 bases between. This CDR3 has 15 amino acids. The CDR3 loop reads CASSLQRVTADTQYF. CDR3 sequence (DNA): TGTGCCAGCAGCTTACAGCGGGTAACCGCAGATACGCAGTATTTT.

This clone is a singleton in its sample. The identical CDR3 is also encoded by other nucleotide sequences in the sample. CDR3 protein: CASSQAPLVQFF. CDR3 DNA: TGTGCCAGCAGCCAAGCACCCCTAGTGCAGTTCTTC. The chain recombines TRBV14 with TRBJ2-1; D ambiguous. The CDR3 has 12 amino acids. CDR1 and CDR2 from the germline V gene are SGHDN and FVKESK. The V end lost 1 base, the J end lost 12 bases, and 10 bases lay between the germline ends.

CDR3 amino acids: CASSRATYLGEDGYTF. CDR3 DNA sequence: TGCGCCAGCAGCCGCGCAACCTATCTGGGGGAGGATGGCTACACCTTC. The chain couples TRBV5-1 to TRBJ1-2, with D possibly matching TRBD1 (5 bases). The CDR3 contains 16 residues. V lost 4 bases to trimming and J lost 6 bases, with 22 bases between them. Germline V gene data show CDR1 as SGHRS and CDR2 as YFSETQ.

This clone was recorded once. The chain carries TRBV28 and TRBJ2-1, with D perhaps TRBD2 (5 bases). Trimming removed 3 bases at V and 6 bases at J, with 9 bases between. The CDR3 length is 13 residues. Germline-derived CDR1 and CDR2 are MDHEN and SYDVKM. CDR3 sequence reads: CASSFPGVNEQFF. CDR3 sequence (DNA): TGTGCCAGCAGTTTTCCCGGGGTCAATGAGCAGTTCTTC.

This chain uses TRBV5-1 with TRBJ2-6; unclear D gene. The V end was cut by 0 bases, the J end by 0 bases, with 7 bases between. The CDR3 is 16 amino acids. Germline CDR1 and CDR2: SGHRS and YFSETQ. The CDR3 DNA follows: TGCGCCAGCAGCTTGGCCGAGCACTCTGGGGCCAACGTCCTGACTTTC. Translation gives CASSLAEHSGANVLTF.

This clone was recorded once. The chain joins TRBV2 to TRBJ2-2; the match to TRBD1 covers 7 bases. The junction had 6 bases not matched to a gene; V was cut back by 2 bases and J by 6 bases. CDR1 is SNHLY and CDR2 is FYNNEI in the germline V gene. This CDR3 has 15 amino acids. The CDR3 bases are TGTGCCAGCAGTGAATATGGCAGGGGGTCCGGGGAGCTGTTTTTT. It translates to CASSEYGRGSGELFF.

This chain joins TRBV27 and TRBJ2-3; 8 bases line up with TRBD2. Germline CDR1 is MNHEY and CDR2 is SMNVEV (reference sequence). This CDR3 has 11 residues. The CDR3 loop reads CVILAGDTQYF. As DNA, the CDR3 is TGTGTGATTCTAGCGGGAGATACGCAGTATTTT.

This chain uses TRBV2 with TRBJ1-1; TRBD1 aligns across 7 bases. The CDR3 contains 13 residues. Per the germline V gene, CDR1 is SNHLY and CDR2 is FYNNEI. V lost 4 bases to trimming and J lost 5 bases; unmatched junction nucleotides: 4. The CDR3 DNA sequence: TGTGCCAGCAGTGGATCCAGGGGGACTGAAGCTTTCTTT. Its translation is CASSGSRGTEAFF. Filled out from reference TRBV2 and TRBJ1-1, the complete variable domain reads EPEVTQTPSHQVTQMGQEVILRCVPISNHLYFYWYRQILGQKVEFLVSFYNNEISEKSEIFDDQFSVERPDGSNFTLKIRSTKLEDSAMYFCASSGSRGTEAFFGQGTRLTVV.

V is TRBV4-2 and J is TRBJ1-1, with D unclear. Germline CDR1 reads LGHNA; CDR2 reads YNFKEQ. V lost 1 base, J lost 4 bases, and 10 bases lay in between. CDR3 length equals 14 residues. The DNA of the CDR3 is TGTGCCAGCAGCCAAGGTTACGAGAGCACTGAAGCTTTCTTT. It is translated as CASSQGYESTEAFF.

This clone was counted a few times. The chain couples TRBV4-3 to TRBJ2-1, with 11 bases aligning to TRBD2. CDR1 and CDR2 from the germline V gene are LGHNA and YSLEER. Unmatched junction bases numbered 13, after V lost 4 bases and J lost 8 bases. This CDR3 contains 17 residues. In DNA, the CDR3 is TGCGCCAGCAGCCCCTCGTTTCGCCTAGCGGGGGGAGATGAGCAGTTCTTC. It translates to CASSPSFRLAGGDEQFF.

The V gene is TRBV5-5, the J gene TRBJ1-2, with D perhaps TRBD1 (5 bases). This CDR3 comprises 13 residues. The germline V gene encodes CDR1 SGHKS and CDR2 YYEKEE (reference sequence). V was trimmed by 3 bases and J by 4 bases, leaving 10 bases between them. DNA of the CDR3: TGTGCCAGCAGCTCTATGGGGGGCTATGGCTACACCTTC. Its protein is CASSSMGGYGYTF.